This TCR beta chain is drawn from a study of T cell changes during pregnancy in multiple sclerosis. The table came from immunoSEQ multiplex PCR; TCRdb's copy has only in-frame clones and leaves some out. The sample has about 81,000 clones, about 93% seen once. CDR1 and CDR2 (germline): SGHRS, YFSETQ. The V end lost 0 bases, the J end lost 7 bases, and 16 bases lay between the germline ends. This CDR3 is built from 15 residues. The genes are TRBV5-1 and TRBJ2-5, with D possibly matching TRBD1 (5 bases). The sequence derives from a female donor in good health, enrolled as a control in a pregnancy study. This material consisted of peripheral blood, taken in the third trimester of pregnancy. The CDR3 DNA reads TGCGCCAGCAGCTTGGACTTGGGGCGGAGAGGGACCCAGTACTTC. It translates to CASSLDLGRRGTQYF.